This record concerns one T cell receptor beta chain sequence. These data are taken from a study of technical replicates of blood from four donors. TCRdb keeps only in-frame clones here, not all; method: immunoSEQ multiplex PCR. Of 60,000 or so clones in the sample, more than 75% were seen once. The CDR3 has 14 residues. Germline-derived CDR1 and CDR2 are SGHRS and YFSETQ. Trimming removed 1 base at V and 0 bases at J, with 6 bases between. The sample was PBMCs. This TCR came from a human donor in good health. Some clones in this sample may be carry-over from other donors' samples. The chain joins TRBV5-1 to TRBJ2-3; no firm D call. The CDR3 bases are TGCGCCAGCAGCTTGATAGATAGCACAGATACGCAGTATTTT. It yields the protein CASSLIDSTDTQYF.